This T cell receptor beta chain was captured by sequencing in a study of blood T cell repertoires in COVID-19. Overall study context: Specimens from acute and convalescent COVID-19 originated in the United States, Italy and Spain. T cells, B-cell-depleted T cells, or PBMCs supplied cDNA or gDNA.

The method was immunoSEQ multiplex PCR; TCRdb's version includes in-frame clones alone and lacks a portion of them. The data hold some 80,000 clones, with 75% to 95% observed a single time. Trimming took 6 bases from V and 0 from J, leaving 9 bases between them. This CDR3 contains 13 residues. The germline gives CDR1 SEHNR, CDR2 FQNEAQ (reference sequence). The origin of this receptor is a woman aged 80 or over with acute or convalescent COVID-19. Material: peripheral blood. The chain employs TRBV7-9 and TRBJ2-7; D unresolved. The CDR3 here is CASSSDNSYEQYF. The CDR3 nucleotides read TGTGCCAGCAGTTCTGACAACTCCTACGAGCAGTACTTC.